This T cell receptor (beta chain) was found in a study of blood T cell repertoires in COVID-19. Study-level information: There were acute and convalescent COVID-19 samples, and they came from the United States, Italy and Spain. PBMCs, B-cell-depleted T cells, or T cells provided the cDNA or gDNA that made up the material.

As handled by the study authors: Estimates of nucleated cell counts were drawn from the amplification of reference gene primers. Sequencing was performed with immunoSEQ multiplex PCR; in TCRdb, only in-frame clones are kept and a portion is missing. V and J calls and clone size are given by that table; D and trimming were obtained from the DNA. This table holds about 180,000 clones, roughly 85% found once. Followed over time, Seattle patients had been enrolled while infection was active. Germline V gene sequence: CDR1 SGHTA, CDR2 FQGTGA. V gave up 4 bases and J gave up 7 bases; unmatched junction bases: 8. There are 15 residues in the CDR3.

The sample consisted of peripheral blood. This receptor was obtained from a woman aged 45-59 years with COVID-19, enrolled during active disease. V usage is TRBV7-3 and J usage is TRBJ2-2; 8 bases are a match to TRBD1. The CDR3 DNA sequence: TGTGCCAGCAGCTCCGGACAGGGATGGGGCGGGGAGCTGTTTTTT. Amino acid sequence: CASSSGQGWGGELFF.